These 7 T cell receptor beta chains were all obtained from the same sample, sequenced in a study of T cells in Graves' hyperthyroidism and ophthalmopathy. TCR beta CDR3 sequences were amplified from RNA transcripts. The HTBI set primed first-round TCR CDR3 RT-PCR. TCRdb reanalysed the multiplex PCR reads using MiXCR and keeps one entry per CDR3 protein. This table holds about 300,000 distinct CDR3 sequences, around 20% found once. The sample consisted of blood. Receptors were obtained from a man aged 50-60 years with Graves' ophthalmopathy.

The table lists this clonotype with a few counts. The gene calls are TRBV9 and TRBJ2-5; TRBD1 aligns across 8 bases. This CDR3 region has 16 residues. Looked up from germline, CDR1 is SGDLS and CDR2 is YYNGEE. With V trimmed by 4 bases and J by 2 bases, 10 bases remained unmatched. The CDR3 DNA reads TGTGCCAGCAGCTTATCAGGGGGCGTAGGGCAAGAGACCCAGTACTTC. Translated: CASSLSGGVGQETQYF.

The CDR3 reads CASSVLDRHRETQYF. CDR3 in DNA: TGCGCCAGCAGCGTACTCGACAGGCACCGGGAGACCCAGTACTTC. The J gene is TRBJ2-5, the V gene TRBV5-1; possible D gene TRBD1, 6 bases. Germline-derived CDR1 and CDR2 are SGHRS and YFSETQ. The CDR3 runs 15 residues. V was clipped by 4 bases and J by 5 bases, with 18 bases between them.

V is TRBV27 and J is TRBJ2-7, with D perhaps matching TRBD2 (6 bases). CDR3 length: 14 amino acids. The V and J ends lost 6 bases and 1 base respectively, with 13 bases between them. The germline gives CDR1 MNHEY, CDR2 SMNVEV (reference sequence). The CDR3 is CASRTGGGSYEQYF. The CDR3 DNA reads TGTGCCAGCAGGACCGGGGGTGGGTCCTACGAGCAGTACTTC.

The chain recombines TRBV3-1 with TRBJ1-3; D ambiguous. The germline V gene has CDR1 LGHDT and CDR2 YNNKEL (reference sequence). This CDR3 comprises 16 residues. Trimming took 0 bases from V and 1 from J, leaving 10 bases between them. CDR3 residues: CASSQDVGWSGNTIYF. CDR3 DNA: TGTGCCAGCAGCCAAGATGTCGGTTGGTCTGGAAACACCATATATTTT.

This chain joins TRBV7-9 and TRBJ1-1; 8 nucleotides match TRBD1. Germline lookup yields CDR1 SEHNR and CDR2 FQNEAQ (reference sequence). The J segment lost 5 bases and the V segment lost 4 bases, leaving 12 bases of the junction unmatched. The CDR3 contains 16 residues. The CDR3 protein is CASSSKGQVKWTEAFF. CDR3 DNA sequence: TGTGCCAGCAGCTCAAAGGGACAGGTAAAGTGGACTGAAGCTTTCTTT.

This clonotype was detected many times. This sequence joins TRBV30 and TRBJ2-5; 9 positions match TRBD1. Germline lookup yields CDR1 GTSNPN and CDR2 SVGIG (reference sequence). This CDR3 spans 13 amino acids. With 3 bases clipped from V and 4 bases from J, the junction kept 3 bases outside the gene matches. The chain's CDR3 is CAWRRTGVETQYF. CDR3 DNA sequence: TGTGCCTGGAGGCGGACAGGGGTAGAGACCCAGTACTTC.

This clonotype was counted at least ten times. V gene TRBV27 combines with J gene TRBJ1-1; D is uncertain. V lost 1 base, J lost 0 bases, and 9 bases lay in between. The CDR3 is made up of 15 amino acids. Germline-derived CDR1 and CDR2 are MNHEY and SMNVEV (reference sequence). The CDR3 protein is CASSLLKPMNTEAFF. The CDR3 DNA reads TGTGCCAGCAGTTTATTGAAACCCATGAACACTGAAGCTTTCTTT.